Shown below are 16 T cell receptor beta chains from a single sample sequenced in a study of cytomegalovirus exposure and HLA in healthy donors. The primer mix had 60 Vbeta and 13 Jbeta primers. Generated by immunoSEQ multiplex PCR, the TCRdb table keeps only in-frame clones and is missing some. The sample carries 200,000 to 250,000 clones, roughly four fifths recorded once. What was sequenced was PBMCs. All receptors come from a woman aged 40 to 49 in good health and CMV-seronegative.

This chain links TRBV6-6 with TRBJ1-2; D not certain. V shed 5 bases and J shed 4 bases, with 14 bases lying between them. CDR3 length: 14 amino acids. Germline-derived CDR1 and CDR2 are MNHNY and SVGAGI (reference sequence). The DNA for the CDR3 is TGTGCCAGCAGTACATCCGGGGATCGCTATGGCTACACCTTC. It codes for CASSTSGDRYGYTF.

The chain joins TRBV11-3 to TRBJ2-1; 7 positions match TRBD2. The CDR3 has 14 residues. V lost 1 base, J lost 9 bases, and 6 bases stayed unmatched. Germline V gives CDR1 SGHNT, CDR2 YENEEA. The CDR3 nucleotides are TGTGCCAGCAGCTTAGGGGGGGGGAATCGTGAGCAGTTCTTC. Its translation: CASSLGGGNREQFF.

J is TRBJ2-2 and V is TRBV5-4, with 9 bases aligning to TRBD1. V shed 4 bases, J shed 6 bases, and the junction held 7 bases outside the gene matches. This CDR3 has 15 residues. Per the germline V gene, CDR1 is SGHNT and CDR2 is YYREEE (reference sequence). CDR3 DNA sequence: TGTGCCAGCAGCAGGGACAGGGTTGTGTCCGGGGAGCTGTTTTTT. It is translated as CASSRDRVVSGELFF. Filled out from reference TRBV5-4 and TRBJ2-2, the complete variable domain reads ETGVTQSPTHLIKTRGQQVTLRCSSQSGHNTVSWYQQALGQGPQFIFQYYREEENGRGNFPPRFSGLQFPNYSSELNVNALELDDSALYLCASSRDRVVSGELFFGEGSRLTVL.

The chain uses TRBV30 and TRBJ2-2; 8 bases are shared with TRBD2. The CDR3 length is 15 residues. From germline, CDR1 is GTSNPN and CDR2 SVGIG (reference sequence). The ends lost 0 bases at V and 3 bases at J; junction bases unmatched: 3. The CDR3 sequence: CAWSVGTSHTGELFF. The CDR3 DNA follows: TGTGCCTGGAGTGTCGGGACTAGTCACACCGGGGAGCTGTTTTTT.

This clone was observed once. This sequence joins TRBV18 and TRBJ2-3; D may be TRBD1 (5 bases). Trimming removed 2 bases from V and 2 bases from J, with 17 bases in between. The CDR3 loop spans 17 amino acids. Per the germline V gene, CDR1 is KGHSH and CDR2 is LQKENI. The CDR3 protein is CASSPKLDSSHTDTQYF. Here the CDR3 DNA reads TGTGCCAGCTCACCAAAATTAGACAGCAGCCACACAGATACGCAGTATTTT.

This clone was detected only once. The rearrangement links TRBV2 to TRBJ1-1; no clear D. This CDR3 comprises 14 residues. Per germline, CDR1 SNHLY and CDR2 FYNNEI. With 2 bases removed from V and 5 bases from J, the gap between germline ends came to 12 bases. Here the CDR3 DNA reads TGTGCCAGCAGTGAAACTTACAGTGCTACTGAAGCTTTCTTT. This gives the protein CASSETYSATEAFF.

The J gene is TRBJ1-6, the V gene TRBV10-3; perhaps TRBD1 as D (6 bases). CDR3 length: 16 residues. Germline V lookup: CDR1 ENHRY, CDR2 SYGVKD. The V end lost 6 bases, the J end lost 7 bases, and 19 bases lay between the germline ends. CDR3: CAISQLGQLANSPLHF. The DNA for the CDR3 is TGTGCCATCAGCCAGCTCGGACAGTTGGCGAATTCACCCCTCCACTTT.

The CDR3: CASRTTGLAGGGGTDTQYF. In nucleotides, the CDR3 is TGTGCCAGTAGAACAACAGGGCTAGCGGGAGGCGGAGGCACAGATACGCAGTATTTT. This chain uses TRBV19 with TRBJ2-3, with 11 nucleotides matching TRBD2. V trimming: 6 bases; J trimming: 1 base; junction bases outside the gene matches: 15. Germline V gene data show CDR1 as LNHDA and CDR2 as SQIVND (reference sequence). CDR3 length equals 19 residues.

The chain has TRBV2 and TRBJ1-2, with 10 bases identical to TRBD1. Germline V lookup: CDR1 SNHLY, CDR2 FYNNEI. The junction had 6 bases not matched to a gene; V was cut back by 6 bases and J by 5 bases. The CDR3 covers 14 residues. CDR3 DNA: TGTGCCAGCAGACAGACAGGGGGCCGGTATGGCTACACCTTC. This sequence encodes CASRQTGGRYGYTF.

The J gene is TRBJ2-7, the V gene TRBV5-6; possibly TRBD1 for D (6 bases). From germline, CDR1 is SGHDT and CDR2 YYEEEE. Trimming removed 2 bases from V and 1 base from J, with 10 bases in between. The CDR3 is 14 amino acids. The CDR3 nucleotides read TGTGCCAGCAGCTTAACAGGGAATTCCTACGAGCAGTACTTC. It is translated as CASSLTGNSYEQYF.

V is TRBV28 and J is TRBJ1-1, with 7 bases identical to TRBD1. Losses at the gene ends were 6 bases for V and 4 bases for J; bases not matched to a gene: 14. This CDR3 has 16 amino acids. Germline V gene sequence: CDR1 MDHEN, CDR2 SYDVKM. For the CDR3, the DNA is TGTGCCAGCAGGGAACTGTGGGGGCAGGGGGGCACTGAAGCTTTCTTT. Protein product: CASRELWGQGGTEAFF.

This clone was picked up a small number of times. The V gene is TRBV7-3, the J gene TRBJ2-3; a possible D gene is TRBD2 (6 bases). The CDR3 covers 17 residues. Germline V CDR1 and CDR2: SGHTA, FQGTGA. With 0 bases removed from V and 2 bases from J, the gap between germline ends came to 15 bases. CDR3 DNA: TGTGCCAGCAGCTTAACGGGCTGGGACTCAAACACAGATACGCAGTATTTT. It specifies CASSLTGWDSNTDTQYF.

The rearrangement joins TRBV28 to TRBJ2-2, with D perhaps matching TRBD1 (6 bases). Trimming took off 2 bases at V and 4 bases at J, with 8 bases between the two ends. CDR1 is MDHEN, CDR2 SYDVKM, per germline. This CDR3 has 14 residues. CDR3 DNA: TGTGCCAGCAGTTTAATGGGGGCCACCGGGGAGCTGTTTTTT. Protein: CASSLMGATGELFF.

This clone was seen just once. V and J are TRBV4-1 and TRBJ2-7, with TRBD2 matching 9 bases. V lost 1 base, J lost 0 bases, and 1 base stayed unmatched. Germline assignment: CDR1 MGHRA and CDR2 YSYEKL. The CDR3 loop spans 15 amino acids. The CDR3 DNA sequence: TGCGCCAGCAGCCAAGGTAGCGGGAGCTCCTACGAGCAGTACTTC. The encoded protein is CASSQGSGSSYEQYF.

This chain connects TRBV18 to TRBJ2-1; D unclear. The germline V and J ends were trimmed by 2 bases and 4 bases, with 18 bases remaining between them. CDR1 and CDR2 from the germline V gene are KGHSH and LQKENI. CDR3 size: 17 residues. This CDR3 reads CASSPERPSSVYNEQFF. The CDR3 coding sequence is TGTGCCAGCTCACCAGAGCGACCATCTAGTGTTTACAATGAGCAGTTCTTC.

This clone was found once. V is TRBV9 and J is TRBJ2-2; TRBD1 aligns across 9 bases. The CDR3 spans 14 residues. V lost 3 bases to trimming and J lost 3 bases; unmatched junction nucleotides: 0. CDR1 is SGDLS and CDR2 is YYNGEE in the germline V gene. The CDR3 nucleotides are TGTGCCAGCAGCGGGACAGGGGACACCGGGGAGCTGTTTTTT. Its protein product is CASSGTGDTGELFF.